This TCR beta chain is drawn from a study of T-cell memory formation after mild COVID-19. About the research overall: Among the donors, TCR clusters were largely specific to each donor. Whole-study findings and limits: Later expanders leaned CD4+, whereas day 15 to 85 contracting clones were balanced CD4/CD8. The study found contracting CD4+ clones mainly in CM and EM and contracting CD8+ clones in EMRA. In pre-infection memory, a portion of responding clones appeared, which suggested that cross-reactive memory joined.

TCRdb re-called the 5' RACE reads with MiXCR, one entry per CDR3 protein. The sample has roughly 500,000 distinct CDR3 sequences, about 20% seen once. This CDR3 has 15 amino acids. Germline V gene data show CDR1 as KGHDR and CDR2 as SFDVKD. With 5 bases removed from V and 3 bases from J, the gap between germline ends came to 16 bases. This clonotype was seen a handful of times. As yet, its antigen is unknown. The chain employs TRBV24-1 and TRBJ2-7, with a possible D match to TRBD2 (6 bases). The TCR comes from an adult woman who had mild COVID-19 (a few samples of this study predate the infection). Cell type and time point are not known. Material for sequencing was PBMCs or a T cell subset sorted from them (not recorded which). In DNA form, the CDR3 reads TGTGCCACCAGTGTGGTAGCGGAGAGACTCTACGAGCAGTACTTC. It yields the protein CATSVVAERLYEQYF.